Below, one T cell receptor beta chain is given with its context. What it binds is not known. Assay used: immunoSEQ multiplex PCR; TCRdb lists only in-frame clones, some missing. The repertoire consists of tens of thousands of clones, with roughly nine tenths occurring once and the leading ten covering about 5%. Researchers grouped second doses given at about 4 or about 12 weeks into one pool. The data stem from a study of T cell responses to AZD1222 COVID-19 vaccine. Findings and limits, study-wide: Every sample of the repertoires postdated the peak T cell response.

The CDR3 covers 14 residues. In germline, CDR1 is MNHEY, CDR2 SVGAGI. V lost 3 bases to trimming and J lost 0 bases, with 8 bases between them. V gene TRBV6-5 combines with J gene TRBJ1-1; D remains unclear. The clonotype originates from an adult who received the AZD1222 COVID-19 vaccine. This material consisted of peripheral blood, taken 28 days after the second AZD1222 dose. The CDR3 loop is CASSYEGLNTEAFF. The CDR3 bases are TGTGCCAGCAGTTATGAGGGTCTGAACACTGAAGCTTTCTTT.